Each of the 18 T cell receptor beta chains below was sequenced from the same sample in a study of T cell responses to AZD1222 COVID-19 vaccine. Clones were read by immunoSEQ multiplex PCR, and TCRdb kept only the in-frame ones, dropping some. The sample consists of 160,000 or so clones, approximately 87% of them appearing once. Specimen: peripheral blood, collected 28 days after the second AZD1222 dose. These receptors were collected from an adult who received the AZD1222 COVID-19 vaccine.

This sequence joins TRBV28 and TRBJ2-3; D is possibly TRBD2 (6 bases). CDR1 is MDHEN, CDR2 SYDVKM, per germline. V was trimmed by 3 bases and J by 5 bases, leaving 21 bases between them. This CDR3 region has 17 residues. CDR3 nucleotide sequence: TGTGCCAGCAGTTTCGTTCGACCGCGGGGTCGGGAAGATACGCAGTATTTT. As protein: CASSFVRPRGREDTQYF.

In its sample, this clone was seen once. The J gene is TRBJ2-1, the V gene TRBV27, with 8 bases aligning to TRBD2. Unmatched junction bases numbered 10, after V lost 3 bases and J lost 6 bases. The V gene's germline CDR1 is MNHEY and CDR2 SMNVEV (reference sequence). This CDR3 region has 16 residues. For the CDR3, the DNA is TGTGCCAGCAGTTTCGCCGGGACTAGGCTACCCAATGAGCAGTTCTTC. Translating gives CASSFAGTRLPNEQFF.

This chain joins TRBV7-9 and TRBJ2-1, with TRBD1 matching over 8 bases. The CDR3 runs 14 residues. CDR1 and CDR2 (germline): SEHNR, FQNEAQ (reference sequence). Trimming at V came to 5 bases and at J to 7 bases, leaving 7 bases not matched to a gene. CDR3: CASSPGQVRNEQFF. CDR3 nucleotides: TGTGCCAGCAGCCCGGGACAGGTGAGGAATGAGCAGTTCTTC.

The J gene is TRBJ2-1, the V gene TRBV5-4; D tentatively fits TRBD1 or TRBD2 (5 bases each). Trimming stripped 4 bases from V and 6 bases from J, with 20 bases between. This CDR3 has 16 amino acids. Germline V gene lookup returns CDR1 SGHNT and CDR2 YYREEE (reference sequence). The CDR3 DNA follows: TGTGCCAGCAGCGGCGATCCGGGACCAAGATCCAATGAGCAGTTCTTC. This translates into CASSGDPGPRSNEQFF.

This chain links TRBV18 with TRBJ2-3; D is possibly TRBD1 or TRBD2 (6 bases each). V lost 6 bases and J lost 4, with 17 bases in between. There are 15 residues in the CDR3. Germline lookup yields CDR1 KGHSH and CDR2 LQKENI. The CDR3 protein is CASSRDTGAPDTQYF. CDR3 bases: TGTGCCAGCTCTCGGGACACGGGGGCTCCAGATACGCAGTATTTT.

This chain joins TRBV7-8 and TRBJ2-7; 9 nucleotides match TRBD2. The V segment lost 5 bases and the J segment 0 bases; nucleotides outside the gene matches: 5. CDR3 size: 15 residues. From germline, CDR1 is SGHVS and CDR2 FQNEAQ. The CDR3 DNA follows: TGTGCCAGCAGCCCCCGAGCGGGAGGCTCCTACGAGCAGTACTTC. This sequence encodes CASSPRAGGSYEQYF.

This chain links TRBV7-3 with TRBJ2-1; 11 nucleotides align to TRBD2. The CDR3 extends over 15 amino acids. Trimming took 5 bases from V and 8 from J; bases not matched to a gene: 8. In germline, CDR1 is SGHTA, CDR2 FQGTGA. The CDR3 loop reads CASSPTSGSTDEQFF. CDR3 coding DNA: TGTGCCAGCAGCCCCACTAGCGGGAGTACGGATGAGCAGTTCTTC.

This rearrangement joins TRBV11-3 to TRBJ1-3, with unresolved D. This CDR3 is built from 13 residues. Germline CDR1 and CDR2: SGHNT and YENEEA. V was shortened by 5 bases and J by 1 base, with 6 bases between the two germline ends. CDR3 residues: CASSARSGNTIYF. The CDR3 bases are TGTGCCAGCAGCGCGCGTTCTGGAAACACCATATATTTT. Together with reference TRBV11-3 and TRBJ1-3, the CDR3 gives the full variable domain: EAGVVQSPRYKIIEKKQPVAFWCNPISGHNTLYWYLQNLGQGPELLIRYENEEAVDDSQLPKDRFSAERLKGVDSTLKIQPAELGDSAVYLCASSARSGNTIYFGEGSWLTVV.

CDR3 nucleotide sequence: TGTGCCAGTAGTATGCGGAAGGGTGTTCGGAGCTATGGCTACACCTTC. Its protein product is CASSMRKGVRSYGYTF. The chain is built from TRBV19 and TRBJ1-2; D is ambiguous. Trimming took 3 bases from V and 4 from J, leaving 18 bases between them. CDR1 LNHDA and CDR2 SQIVND come from the germline V gene (reference sequence). The CDR3 loop spans 16 amino acids.

The chain recombines TRBV5-1 with TRBJ2-7, with a tentative D call TRBD2 (5 bases). The length of the CDR3 is 15 residues. V gave up 4 bases and J gave up 2 bases, with 16 bases separating them. CDR1 is SGHRS and CDR2 is YFSETQ in the germline V gene. CDR3 bases: TGCGCCAGCAGCCTCACTCCCGGACTGACCTACGAGCAGTACTTC. It is translated as CASSLTPGLTYEQYF.

This sequence joins TRBV9 and TRBJ2-2, with TRBD2 identical over 9 bases. The CDR3 totals 18 residues. Germline CDR1 SGDLS, CDR2 YYNGEE. Trimming took 1 base from V and 3 from J; bases not matched to a gene: 10. The CDR3 region has the DNA TGTGCCAGCAGCGTACCGAGTGCTGGCGGGAGGGACACCGGGGAGCTGTTTTTT. Protein: CASSVPSAGGRDTGELFF. The variable domain in full, with the rest retrieved from reference TRBV9 and TRBJ2-2, is DSGVTQTPKHLITATGQRVTLRCSPRSGDLSVYWYQQSLDQGLQFLIQYYNGEERAKGNILERFSAQQFPDLHSELNLSSLELGDSALYFCASSVPSAGGRDTGELFFGEGSRLTVL.

The chain combines TRBV7-3 with TRBJ2-3; TRBD1 matches at 7 bases. This CDR3 has 14 amino acids. The V and J ends lost 3 bases and 5 bases, in that order; junction bases with no gene match: 5. CDR1 is SGHTA, CDR2 FQGTGA, per germline. The CDR3 DNA sequence: TGTGCCAGCAGCTTGACAGGGTGGGTAGATACGCAGTATTTT. Amino acid sequence: CASSLTGWVDTQYF.

This clone has just one count. The J gene is TRBJ1-2, the V gene TRBV9, with 7 bases that match TRBD1. CDR1 and CDR2 from the germline V gene are SGDLS and YYNGEE. Trimming took 3 bases from V and 8 from J; bases not matched to a gene: 10. The CDR3 has 14 amino acids. CDR3 protein: CASSGTGTAYGYTF. The CDR3 DNA is TGTGCCAGCAGCGGAACCGGGACAGCTTACGGCTACACCTTC.

The chain couples TRBV3-1 (or the pseudogene TRBV3-2) to TRBJ2-6; no definite D call. V was clipped by 4 bases and J by 4 bases, with 2 bases between them. Germline CDR1 reads LGHDT; CDR2 reads YNNKEL (reference sequence). The CDR3 is made up of 12 amino acids. CDR3 coding DNA: TGTGCCAGCAGCCTGGGGGCCAACGTCCTGACTTTC. This codes for CASSLGANVLTF.

This chain uses TRBV19 with TRBJ2-3; no clear D gene. The CDR3 is 14 residues long. The V end lost 2 bases, the J end lost 4 bases, and 10 bases lay between the germline ends. Per germline, CDR1 LNHDA and CDR2 SQIVND (reference sequence). The CDR3 region has the DNA TGTGCCAGTAGTATATTAGGACGCGCAGATACGCAGTATTTT. Protein product: CASSILGRADTQYF. The full variable domain, rest sourced from reference TRBV19 and TRBJ2-3, is DGGITQSPKYLFRKEGQNVTLSCEQNLNHDAMYWYRQDPGQGLRLIYYSQIVNDFQKGDIAEGYSVSREKKESFPLTVTSAQKNPTAFYLCASSILGRADTQYFGPGTRLTVL.

The chain has TRBV25-1 and TRBJ1-2, with D uncertain. This CDR3 has 14 residues. The germline gives CDR1 MGHDK, CDR2 SYGVNS. The germline V and J ends were trimmed by 3 bases and 10 bases, with 18 bases remaining between them. The CDR3 region is CASSDQAGKLYYTF. The CDR3 DNA reads as TGTGCCAGCAGTGATCAGGCCGGGAAGCTATACTACACCTTC.

The rearrangement uses TRBV19 and TRBJ2-1; 7 nucleotides agree with TRBD1. The germline CDR1 and CDR2 sequences are LNHDA and SQIVND (reference sequence). The length of the CDR3 is 14 residues. Trimming took 8 bases from V and 5 from J; bases not matched to a gene: 9. The CDR3 region has the DNA TGTGCCAGTTCGACAGGGACCCAGGACAATGAGCAGTTCTTC. Its translation is CASSTGTQDNEQFF.

The chain is built from TRBV27 and TRBJ1-6; no reliable D call. V shed 7 bases and J shed 8 bases, with 15 bases lying between them. Germline CDR1 MNHEY, CDR2 SMNVEV (reference sequence). The CDR3 spans 14 residues. For the CDR3, the DNA is TGTGCCAGCACTTCGGTGGGTAGAGATTCACCCCTCCACTTT. This translates into CASTSVGRDSPLHF.